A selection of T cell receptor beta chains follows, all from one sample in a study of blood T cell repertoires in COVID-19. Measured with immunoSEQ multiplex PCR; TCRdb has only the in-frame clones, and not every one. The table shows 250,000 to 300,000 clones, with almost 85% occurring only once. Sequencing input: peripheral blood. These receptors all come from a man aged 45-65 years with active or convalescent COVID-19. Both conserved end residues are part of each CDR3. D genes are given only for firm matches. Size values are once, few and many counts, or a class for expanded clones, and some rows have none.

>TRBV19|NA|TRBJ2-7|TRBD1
CASKWRTGSGYEQYF
TGTGCCAGTAAGTGGAGGACAGGGTCTGGCTACGAGCAGTACTTC
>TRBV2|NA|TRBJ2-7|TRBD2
CASSSLAGVKQYF
TGTGCCAGCAGTTCACTAGCGGGAGTAAAGCAGTACTTC
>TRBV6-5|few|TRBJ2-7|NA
CASSPPGRVEQYF
TGTGCCAGCAGCCCCCCTGGCAGGGTCGAGCAGTACTTC
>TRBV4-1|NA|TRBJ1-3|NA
CASSQDDNSGNTIYF
TGCGCCAGCAGCCAAGACGACAACTCTGGAAACACCATATATTTT
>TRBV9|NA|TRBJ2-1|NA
CASSPLRSSYNEQFF
TGTGCCAGCAGCCCGCTAAGAAGCTCCTACAATGAGCAGTTCTTC
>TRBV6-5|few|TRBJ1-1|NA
CASSSGSSNTEAFF
TGTGCCAGCAGTAGTGGCAGTTCGAACACTGAAGCTTTCTTT
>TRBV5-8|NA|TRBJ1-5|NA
CASSLAVSTRGNQPQHF
TGTGCCAGCAGCTTGGCAGTGAGCACCCGGGGCAATCAGCCCCAGCATTTT
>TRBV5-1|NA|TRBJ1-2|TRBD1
CASSSSGTGSHYGYTF
TGCGCCAGCAGCTCATCCGGGACAGGGTCTCATTATGGCTACACCTTC
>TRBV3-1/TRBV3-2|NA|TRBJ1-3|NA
CASSLQATGNTIYF
TGTGCCAGCAGCCTCCAGGCCACTGGAAACACCATATATTTT
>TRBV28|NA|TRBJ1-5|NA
CASTLYRENQPQHF
TGTGCCAGCACCCTTTACAGGGAGAATCAGCCCCAGCATTTT
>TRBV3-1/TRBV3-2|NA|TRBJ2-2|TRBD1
CASNAGTANTGELFF
TGTGCCAGCAACGCCGGGACAGCGAACACCGGGGAGCTGTTTTTT
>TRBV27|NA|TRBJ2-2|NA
CASRLAIGELFF
TGTGCCAGCAGGCTTGCTATCGGGGAGCTGTTTTTT
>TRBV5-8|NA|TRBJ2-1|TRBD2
CASSLVSGRDYNEQFF
TGTGCCAGCAGCTTGGTTAGCGGGAGGGACTACAATGAGCAGTTCTTC
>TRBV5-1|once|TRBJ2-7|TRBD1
CASSSDRGGQYF
TGCGCCAGCAGCTCGGACAGGGGTGGGCAGTACTTC
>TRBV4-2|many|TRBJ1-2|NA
CASSQDISDVYGYTF
TGTGCCAGCAGCCAAGATATCAGCGATGTCTATGGCTACACCTTC
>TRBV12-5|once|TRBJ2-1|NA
CASGLVVSSSYNEQFF
TGTGCTAGTGGTTTGGTGGTTAGTAGCTCCTACAATGAGCAGTTCTTC
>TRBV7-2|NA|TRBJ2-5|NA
CASGSPGGHQETQYF
TGTGCCAGCGGCTCCCCCGGGGGGCATCAAGAGACCCAGTACTTC
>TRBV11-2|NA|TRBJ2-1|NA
CASSSTPTSSEQFF
TGTGCCAGCAGCTCAACGCCCACTAGTTCTGAGCAGTTCTTC
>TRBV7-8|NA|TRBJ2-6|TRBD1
CASSLAGQPSIGSGANVLTF
TGTGCCAGCAGCTTAGCGGGACAGCCCTCGATTGGGTCTGGGGCCAACGTCCTGACTTTC
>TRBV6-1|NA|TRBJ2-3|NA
CASSALERDGTDTQYF
TGTGCCAGCAGTGCCCTGGAGAGGGATGGCACAGATACGCAGTATTTT
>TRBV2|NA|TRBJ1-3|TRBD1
CASSYRGFSGNTIYF
TGTGCCAGCAGTTACAGGGGCTTCTCTGGAAACACCATATATTTT
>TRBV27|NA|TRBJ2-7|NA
CASSLSPSGGAEQYF
TGTGCCAGCAGTTTATCCCCCTCGGGTGGCGCTGAGCAGTACTTC
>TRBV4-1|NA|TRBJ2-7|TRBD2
CASSQDFAGETDEQYF
TGCGCCAGCAGCCAAGACTTCGCGGGAGAGACGGACGAGCAGTACTTC
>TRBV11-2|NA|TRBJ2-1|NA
CASSPRFLVAYNEQFF
TGTGCCAGCAGCCCGCGGTTTTTAGTGGCCTACAATGAGCAGTTCTTC
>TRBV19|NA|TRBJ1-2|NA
CASSGGLGGYTF
TGTGCCAGTAGTGGAGGGCTCGGTGGCTACACCTTC
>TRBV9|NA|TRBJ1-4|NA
CASSVTASNEKLFF
TGTGCCAGCAGCGTAACAGCATCAAATGAAAAACTGTTTTTT
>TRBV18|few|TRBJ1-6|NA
CASSTTENSPLHF
TGTGCCAGCTCAACGACAGAGAATTCACCCCTCCACTTT
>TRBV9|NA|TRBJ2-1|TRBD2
CASSGGGSGREQFF
TGTGCCAGCAGCGGCGGGGGTAGCGGGAGGGAGCAGTTCTTC
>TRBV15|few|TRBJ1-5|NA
CATSSGLSQPQHF
TGTGCCACCAGCAGCGGGTTAAGTCAGCCCCAGCATTTT
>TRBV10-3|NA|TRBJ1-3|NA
CAISSKQKSGNTIYF
TGTGCCATCAGCTCCAAACAGAAATCTGGAAACACCATATATTTT
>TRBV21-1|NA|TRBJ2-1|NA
CASSKALQGAHNEQFF
TGTGCCAGCAGCAAAGCGCTTCAGGGGGCACACAATGAGCAGTTCTTC
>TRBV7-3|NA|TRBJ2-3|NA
CASSSSLLTDTQYF
TGTGCCAGCAGTAGTAGCCTGCTCACAGATACGCAGTATTTT
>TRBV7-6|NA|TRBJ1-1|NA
CASSLGTNTEAFF
TGTGCCAGCAGCTTAGGCACAAACACTGAAGCTTTCTTT
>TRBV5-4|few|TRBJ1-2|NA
CASSLALRESYTF
TGTGCCAGCAGCTTGGCCCTGAGGGAAAGCTACACCTTC
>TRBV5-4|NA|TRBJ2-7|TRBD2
CASSARTSGRFDEQYF
TGTGCCAGCAGTGCCAGGACTAGCGGGAGGTTCGACGAGCAGTACTTC
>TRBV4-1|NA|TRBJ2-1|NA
CASSQATTRLSYNEQFF
TGCGCCAGCAGCCAAGCGACAACTAGGCTTTCCTACAATGAGCAGTTCTTC
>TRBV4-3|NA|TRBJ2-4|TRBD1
CASSQVRAGTDLAKNIQYF
TGCGCCAGCAGCCAAGTCCGGGCTGGGACAGACCTAGCCAAAAACATTCAGTACTTC
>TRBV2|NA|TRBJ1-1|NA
CASNTARGLEAFF
TGTGCCAGCAACACCGCGAGGGGACTTGAAGCTTTCTTT
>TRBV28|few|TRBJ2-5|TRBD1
CASSRTGEETQYF
TGTGCCAGCAGTCGGACAGGGGAAGAGACCCAGTACTTC
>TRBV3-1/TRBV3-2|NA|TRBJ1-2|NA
CASSQDGGGFGYTF
TGTGCCAGCAGCCAAGACGGCGGGGGCTTTGGCTACACCTTC
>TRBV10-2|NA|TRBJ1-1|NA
CASSDLALLGAFF
TGCGCCAGCAGCGACTTGGCCCTTCTGGGAGCTTTCTTT